These 17 T cell receptor beta chains share one sample of origin, sequenced in a study of blood T cell repertoires in COVID-19. TCRdb keeps only in-frame clones here, not all; method: immunoSEQ multiplex PCR. The data show tens of thousands of clones, around 85% seen once. The sequencing input was peripheral blood. All receptors come from a human donor in a cohort sampled during active COVID-19.

The rearrangement uses TRBV7-8 and TRBJ2-7, with 7 bases fitting TRBD2. The CDR3 has 15 amino acids. In germline, CDR1 is SGHVS, CDR2 FQNEAQ. V trimming: 2 bases; J trimming: 2 bases; junction bases outside the gene matches: 6. The CDR3 region has the DNA TGTGCCAGCAGCTTATACGGGGGGTCTGCCTACGAGCAGTACTTC. Protein product: CASSLYGGSAYEQYF.

The V and J genes are TRBV24-1 and TRBJ2-3; 7 bases are a match to TRBD2. The ends lost 7 bases at V and 2 bases at J; junction bases unmatched: 11. The CDR3 runs 16 residues. Per the germline V gene, CDR1 is KGHDR and CDR2 is SFDVKD. The CDR3 region is CATRASSGANTDTQYF. CDR3 in DNA: TGTGCCACCAGGGCCTCGAGCGGGGCGAACACAGATACGCAGTATTTT.

The chain uses TRBV6-4 and TRBJ1-2; TRBD1 matches 8 bases. V lost 3 bases to trimming and J lost 9 bases; unmatched junction nucleotides: 12. The CDR3 extends over 15 amino acids. Germline lookup yields CDR1 MRHNA and CDR2 SNTAGT. CDR3 nucleotide sequence: TGTGCCAGCAGTGATCCGGACAGGGCCCAAGAGTGCTACACCTTC. Amino acids: CASSDPDRAQECYTF.

CDR3: CASSDAPGEKLFF. In DNA, the CDR3 is TGTGCCAGCAGTGACGCCCCGGGTGAAAAACTGTTTTTT. The chain uses TRBV28 and TRBJ1-4; D uncertain. This CDR3 comprises 13 residues. V dropped 5 bases and J dropped 7 bases, with 11 bases sitting between them. Germline CDR1 and CDR2: MDHEN and SYDVKM.

This rearrangement joins TRBV28 to TRBJ2-5, with TRBD2 as a possible D gene (5 bases). CDR1 MDHEN and CDR2 SYDVKM come from the germline V gene. The CDR3 spans 13 residues. Trimming left V 6 bases short and J 0 bases short, with 8 bases between. The CDR3 loop is CASRTGYQETQYF. The CDR3 DNA reads as TGTGCCAGCAGGACGGGGTACCAAGAGACCCAGTACTTC.

The V and J genes are TRBV28 and TRBJ2-3; D is perhaps TRBD2 (5 bases). The CDR3 is 14 amino acids. Germline V gives CDR1 MDHEN, CDR2 SYDVKM. V lost 7 bases, J lost 0 bases, and 11 bases lay in between. CDR3 amino acids: CASIGGPSTDTQYF. CDR3 DNA sequence: TGTGCCAGCATCGGCGGGCCTAGCACAGATACGCAGTATTTT. The whole variable domain, remainder taken from reference TRBV28 and TRBJ2-3, is DVKVTQSSRYLVKRTGEKVFLECVQDMDHENMFWYRQDPGLGLRLIYFSYDVKMKEKGDIPEGYSVSREKKERFSLILESASTNQTSMYLCASIGGPSTDTQYFGPGTRLTVL.

This chain connects TRBV30 to TRBJ2-3, with a weak D call TRBD1 (6 bases). Trimming took 1 base from V and 5 from J, leaving 16 bases between them. CDR1 GTSNPN and CDR2 SVGIG come from the germline V gene (reference sequence). This CDR3 comprises 15 residues. The CDR3 protein is CAWSARQGIGDTQYF. The CDR3 region has the DNA TGTGCCTGGAGTGCTAGGCAGGGGATTGGAGATACGCAGTATTTT.

The V and J genes are TRBV4-2 and TRBJ2-1, with 10 bases identical to TRBD2. The CDR3 spans 21 residues. The junction had 14 bases not matched to a gene; V was cut back by 0 bases and J by 0 bases. The germline CDR1 and CDR2 sequences are LGHNA and YNFKEQ. The CDR3 DNA follows: TGTGCCAGCAGCCAAGACGGGTCACTAGCGGGGAGAACCTACTCCTACAATGAGCAGTTCTTC. As protein: CASSQDGSLAGRTYSYNEQFF.

The chain carries TRBV7-9 and TRBJ2-1, with 7 bases identical to TRBD2. CDR1 and CDR2 from the germline V gene are SEHNR and FQNEAQ (reference sequence). The CDR3 sequence is 13 residues long. V shed 4 bases and J 5 bases; nucleotides not matched to a gene: 2. The CDR3 sequence: CASSSSGNNEQFF. The CDR3 DNA sequence: TGTGCCAGCAGCTCTAGCGGTAACAATGAGCAGTTCTTC.

The chain uses TRBV5-8 and TRBJ2-3; tentatively, D is TRBD1 (6 bases). CDR3 length equals 15 residues. Between the trimmed V and J ends, which lost 3 bases and 7 bases, there was a span of 18 bases. Germline V gene data show CDR1 as SGHTS and CDR2 as YDEGEE. CDR3 amino acids: CASSYFGGSINTQYF. The CDR3 DNA follows: TGTGCCAGCAGCTATTTTGGGGGCTCCATAAATACGCAGTATTTT.

As DNA, the CDR3 is TGTGCCAGCAGCCCGGCCGGGACAGGGTCATCACCCCTCCACTTT. Translation gives CASSPAGTGSSPLHF. The chain is built from TRBV7-9 and TRBJ1-6, with 9 nucleotides matching TRBD1. Germline V gives CDR1 SEHNR, CDR2 FQNEAQ (reference sequence). Unmatched junction bases numbered 9, after V lost 5 bases and J lost 10 bases. The CDR3 spans 15 residues.

CDR3 residues: CASSRDSDTQYF. DNA of the CDR3: TGTGCCAGCAGCCGTGACTCCGATACGCAGTATTTT. The V gene is TRBV11-3, the J gene TRBJ2-3; the D is unclear. The germline CDR1 and CDR2 sequences are SGHNT and YENEEA. V gave up 5 bases and J gave up 6 bases, with 9 bases separating them. The CDR3 is 12 amino acids.

The genes are TRBV12-5 and TRBJ1-2; no definite D call. This CDR3 has 13 residues. The germline V gene has CDR1 LGHNT and CDR2 FRNRAP. V lost 0 bases and J 7 bases, leaving 9 bases between the germline ends. The CDR3 reads CASGLVAELGYTF. CDR3 DNA: TGTGCTAGTGGTTTGGTAGCTGAACTTGGCTACACCTTC. Full variable domain (outside the CDR3, taken from reference TRBV12-5 and TRBJ1-2): DARVTQTPRHKVTEMGQEVTMRCQPILGHNTVFWYRQTMMQGLELLAYFRNRAPLDDSGMPKDRFSAEMPDATLATLKIQPSEPRDSAVYFCASGLVAELGYTFGSGTRLTVV.

The chain has TRBV27 and TRBJ1-5; D is unclear. V lost 2 bases and J lost 5, with 10 bases in between. The CDR3 contains 14 residues. Germline V gene data show CDR1 as MNHEY and CDR2 as SMNVEV (reference sequence). The CDR3: CASSLEGPYQPQHF. The CDR3 DNA sequence: TGTGCCAGCAGTTTAGAGGGCCCCTATCAGCCCCAGCATTTT.

V and J are TRBV11-2 and TRBJ2-3; D may be TRBD2 (5 bases). The CDR3 is 14 residues long. V lost 5 bases and J lost 4, with 13 bases in between. Germline lookup yields CDR1 SGHAT and CDR2 FQNNGV. The DNA for the CDR3 is TGTGCCAGCAGCCACACTAGTAACCCAGATACGCAGTATTTT. Translation gives CASSHTSNPDTQYF. Complete variable domain (other parts from reference TRBV11-2 and TRBJ2-3): EAGVAQSPRYKIIEKRQSVAFWCNPISGHATLYWYQQILGQGPKLLIQFQNNGVVDDSQLPKDRFSAERLKGVDSTLKIQPAKLEDSAVYLCASSHTSNPDTQYFGPGTRLTVL.

The chain recombines TRBV10-2 with TRBJ1-5; D remains unclear. CDR1 WSHSY and CDR2 SAAADI come from the germline V gene. The CDR3 has 13 amino acids. V shed 5 bases and J shed 6 bases, with 11 bases lying between them. This CDR3 is CASSIVAGQPQHF. The CDR3 DNA is TGCGCCAGCAGTATAGTAGCGGGTCAGCCCCAGCATTTT.

The J gene is TRBJ1-4, the V gene TRBV27; no firm D call. Per germline, CDR1 MNHEY and CDR2 SMNVEV (reference sequence). The CDR3 consists of 12 residues. V gave up 11 bases and J gave up 3 bases, with 10 bases separating them. For the CDR3, the DNA is TGTGCCTCTCGTCGGGCTAATGAAAAACTGTTTTTT. This codes for CASRRANEKLFF.